A selection of T cell receptor beta chains follows, all from one sample in a study of blood T cells in healthy people across ages. TCRdb re-analysed the 5' RACE reads in MiXCR, keeping a single row per CDR3 protein. The table records roughly 1.5 million distinct CDR3 sequences, roughly 43% of them present only once. The sequencing sample was made of blood. The origin of the receptors is a woman between 18 and 29 years old in good health. Each CDR3 is given with its conserved first and last residue. Not every row has a clone size; where given, it reads once, few, many or a size class.

clone_size j_call v_call cdr3_aa
- TRBJ1-5 TRBV10-3 CAISDPDINQPQHF
- TRBJ1-2 TRBV27 CASSAGQALGYTF
- TRBJ1-2 TRBV5-1 CASRPGRDYGYTF
- TRBJ1-1 TRBV9 CASSVDRGEAFF
few TRBJ2-7 TRBV20-1 CSAQGSGGIYEQYF
- TRBJ2-3 TRBV7-2 CASSLHPGVRADTQYF
- TRBJ1-1 TRBV11-2 CASSSTVGVATEAFF
- TRBJ2-5 TRBV11-2 CASSPRTSGGLVQETQYF
- TRBJ2-7 TRBV20-1 CSARDGRYSYEQYF
- TRBJ2-1 TRBV6-2/TRBV6-3 CASELRNQGSYNEQFF
- TRBJ2-1 TRBV9 CASSVGGASYNEQFF
- - TRBV4-1 CASSQGSGGSSYEQFF
- TRBJ1-2 TRBV28 CASSLPSGQQGARGYTF
- TRBJ2-7 TRBV28 CASSAPAGASYEQYF
- TRBJ2-2 TRBV6-5 CASSYGGTSEYNTGELFF
many TRBJ2-7 TRBV27 CASSSLNSYEQYF
few TRBJ2-1 TRBV20-1 CSARSDPYNEQFF
- TRBJ2-1 TRBV5-4 CASSLQGEDNEQFF
few TRBJ2-1 TRBV2 CASKTSHSYNEQFF
- TRBJ2-5 TRBV24-1 CATSDLTSGQETQYF
- TRBJ1-1 TRBV7-2 CASFSGTMNTEAFF
few TRBJ2-1 TRBV20-1 CSASSELYNEQFF
- TRBJ1-5 TRBV18 CASSLGTAPNQPQHF
- TRBJ2-5 TRBV29-1 CSVGMVSETQYF
few TRBJ2-7 TRBV5-1 CASSLQDHYEQYF
- TRBJ2-1 TRBV7-8 CASSPQGPAEQFF
few TRBJ2-1 TRBV5-1 CASSLLPAGRFDNEQFF
- TRBJ1-3 TRBV18 CASSPPPSSGNTIYF
- TRBJ2-7 TRBV20-1 CSARDMPYEQYF
many TRBJ2-7 TRBV20-1 CSAADREYEQYF
few TRBJ2-1 TRBV25-1 CASSASTGTSYNEQFF
- TRBJ1-2 TRBV12-3/TRBV12-4 CASTPGRFWDYGYTF
few TRBJ2-3 TRBV5-1 CASSLGGRIVLSTDTQYF
few TRBJ1-4 TRBV29-1 CSVLTGQGISSTNEKLFF
- TRBJ1-1 TRBV9 CASSATANTEAFF
- - TRBV12-3/TRBV12-4 CASARSEFEQYF
- TRBJ1-2 TRBV7-3 CASSPQGSVYGYTF
- TRBJ2-1 TRBV3-1 CASSQVLLSGSITHFNEQFF
many TRBJ2-5 TRBV6-5 CASSYGTSRAETQYF
- TRBJ2-6 TRBV13 CASSQLGTGANVLTF
- TRBJ2-3 TRBV5-5 CASSPTGGVDTQYF